Listed below are T cell receptor beta chains from one sample, sequenced in a study of identical twins. TCRdb redid the calling of the 5' RACE reads with MiXCR, one entry per CDR3 protein. The data contain around 690,000 distinct CDR3 sequences, approximately 21% of them singletons. The same specimen was also included in a second study, on T cells expressing NK-cell markers.

The sample taken for sequencing was PBMCs. Receptor source: a young woman in good health. Each CDR3 is given with its conserved first and last residue. Each record gives: J gene, V gene, D gene, CDR3 protein. A D gene is named only where the DNA matches it firmly.

TRBJ2-5 | TRBV20-1 | - | CSAPGHGETQYF
TRBJ1-6 | TRBV5-6 | - | CASSFGGTALHF
TRBJ1-4 | TRBV5-5 | - | CASSNLQGFAKKLFF
TRBJ2-7 | TRBV4-1 | - | CASSQDSAGPYEQYF
TRBJ2-7 | TRBV12-3/TRBV12-4 | TRBD1 | CASSPTGLNSYEQYF
TRBJ2-7 | TRBV20-1 | - | CSARVEGGVGPVYEQYF
TRBJ2-7 | TRBV12-3/TRBV12-4 | - | CASSLERGYSSEQYF
TRBJ1-3 | TRBV12-3/TRBV12-4 | - | CATRHVPSGNTIYF
TRBJ2-1 | TRBV12-3/TRBV12-4 | TRBD2 | CASRRIGTSGRVDEQFF
TRBJ1-1 | TRBV20-1 | TRBD1 | CSATGTGGSAEAFF
TRBJ2-5 | TRBV30 | - | CAWSVWEAQETQYF
TRBJ2-7 | TRBV11-2 | - | CASSLASLYYEQYF
TRBJ2-1 | TRBV19 | TRBD2 | CASSTGLAGARRINNEQFF
TRBJ2-7 | TRBV5-1 | - | CASSLVPYEQYF
TRBJ2-7 | TRBV11-2 | - | CASSLDRPGPYEQYF
TRBJ2-1 | TRBV7-9 | - | CASSLGGGVHEQFF
TRBJ1-4 | TRBV29-1 | - | CSVREVATNEKLFF
TRBJ2-7 | TRBV6-5 | TRBD2 | CASSSTSGGGGEQYF
TRBJ1-4 | TRBV6-5 | TRBD1 | CASSFRDRANEKLFF
TRBJ1-4 | TRBV7-9 | - | CASSTHGGYKLFF
TRBJ2-1 | TRBV9 | TRBD2 | CASSVAAGGNNEQFF
TRBJ2-1 | TRBV9 | - | CASSSGDESEQFF
TRBJ2-3 | TRBV12-3/TRBV12-4 | TRBD2 | CASSLASGPDTQYF
TRBJ2-7 | TRBV7-2 | TRBD1 | CASSRTGSLSYEQYF
TRBJ2-7 | TRBV3-1 | TRBD1 | CASSQPGQTGEQYF
TRBJ2-1 | TRBV5-6 | TRBD1 | CASSSGTGSDEQFF
TRBJ2-3 | TRBV10-3 | - | CAISERVTPDTQYF
TRBJ2-3 | TRBV3-1 | - | CASSHQADHTDTQYF
TRBJ2-7 | TRBV19 | TRBD2 | CASSKASRAGGAKNEQYF
TRBJ2-5 | TRBV12-3/TRBV12-4 | TRBD1 | CASSYHGQGAETQYF
TRBJ2-1 | TRBV20-1 | - | CSARDFKGSWNEQFF
TRBJ2-3 | TRBV20-1 | - | CSARGRKDTQYF
TRBJ2-5 | TRBV7-2 | TRBD2 | CASSLRLAGVRETQYF
TRBJ2-3 | TRBV6-2/TRBV6-3 | TRBD2 | CASQAPRGRGTDTQYF
TRBJ1-3 | TRBV5-1 | - | CASSLGLDVDTIYF
TRBJ2-3 | TRBV20-1 | - | CSATPGLQRGPDTQYF
TRBJ1-1 | TRBV20-1 | - | CSASDSNEAFF
TRBJ2-2 | TRBV12-3/TRBV12-4 | TRBD2 | CASSQTSGNPGELFF